A single TCR beta chain is shown here with its context. Its antigen is still unknown. Read coverage stops 3 residues before the CDR3 terminus; the germline J gene supplies the remainder. This CDR3 is built from 15 residues. The V end lost 1 base, the J end lost 7 bases, and 16 bases lay between the germline ends. Germline V gene data show CDR1 as LNHDA and CDR2 as SQIVND (reference sequence). Sequenced by immunoSEQ multiplex PCR; TCRdb stores in-frame clones only, minus some. This sample's table reports around 41,000 clones. The entry originates in a study of T cells in women clearing cervical HPV infection. Study context: Control women cleared a single incident HPV16 infection within 12 months. Findings of the study overall: Repertoire richness, not evenness, was significantly elevated in CIN3+ cases versus controls.

The sequencing input was blood buffy coat. The rearrangement links TRBV19 to TRBJ1-2; possibly TRBD1 for D (6 bases). This receptor was identified in a woman aged 18 to 75 with a cervical HPV16 infection that either progressed to CIN3+ or cleared (not recorded which). The CDR3 sequence is CASSIVWQGMGGYTF. The sequenced part of the CDR3 DNA is TGTGCCAGTAGTATAGTCTGGCAGGGGATGGGTGGC.